The present TCR beta chain was sequenced within a study of ipilimumab plus nivolumab after autologous stem cell transplantation. Dosing: nivolumab 3 mg/kg IV, weeks 1, 4, 7, 10, then every two weeks to week 26. V shed 4 bases, J shed 8 bases, and the junction held 10 bases outside the gene matches. CDR3 length: 15 residues. Looked up from germline, CDR1 is MNHEY and CDR2 is SMNVEV (reference sequence). This clone was counted between two and nine times. Data came from immunoSEQ multiplex PCR; TCRdb stores just in-frame clones and leaves some out. The sample contains about 47,000 clones, about 88% of which appear only once.

Source: PBMCs, taken in a trial of ipilimumab plus nivolumab as post-transplant consolidation. The TCR comes from a male donor with multiple myeloma. The chain recombines TRBV27 with TRBJ1-2; TRBD1 matches at 10 bases. In DNA, the CDR3 is TGTGCCAGCAGTTCAGAACGACAGGGGGCGGCCGGCTACACCTTC. Translating gives CASSSERQGAAGYTF.